Given below is one TCR beta chain in context. Its specificity is unknown. Possible read error: a much larger clone is one base away. Construction of TCR beta libraries relied on iRepertoire HTBI primers and on Arm-PCR targeting CDR3 regions. TCRdb reanalysed the multiplex PCR reads using MiXCR and keeps one entry per CDR3 protein. The table includes some 490,000 distinct CDR3 sequences, around 12% detected once. The data were obtained in a study of regulatory T cells in long-lasting Graves disease. Findings and caveats of the study: Sample size was small, which may have lowered accuracy.

As to time point: newly diagnosed GD, antithyroid drugs for less than 3 months. The TCR library used RNA extracted from PBMCs. The sample was also reused in another study, on T cells in Graves' hyperthyroidism and ophthalmopathy. As that report states: The majority of expanded thyroid clonotypes above 0.001 also appeared in blood.

The sequence came from a woman aged 25 to 45 with Graves disease. The source was peripheral blood mononuclear cells (PBMCs), collected at new diagnosis, from a patient treated with antithyroid drugs.

The CDR3 sequence is CASSEGSGIINEQFF. Written as DNA, the CDR3 is TGTGCCAGCAGTGAAGGGAGCGGGATAATAAATGAGCAGTTCTTC. The J gene is TRBJ2-1, the V gene TRBV2, with TRBD2 matching 7 bases. Germline-derived CDR1 and CDR2 are SNHLY and FYNNEI. This CDR3 is built from 15 residues. J gave up 7 bases and V 1 base, and 7 bases lay outside the gene matches.